A selection of T cell receptor beta chains follows, all from one sample in a study of T cells in Graves' hyperthyroidism and ophthalmopathy. One entry per CDR3 protein, called by TCRdb with MiXCR from the multiplex PCR reads. The data contain approximately 300,000 distinct CDR3 sequences, approximately 17% of them singletons. Sample: blood. These receptors were collected from a man aged 25-45 years with Graves' hyperthyroidism. CDR3s include the opening cysteine and the closing phenylalanine or tryptophan. A D gene is named only where the DNA matches it firmly. Rows give clone size only sometimes, using once, few, many, or a class for an expanded clone.

>few|TRBJ2-1|TRBD2|TRBV5-1
TGCGCCAGCATCTCCGGGAGAGCGGGAGCGTTAGGGCCTAATGAGCAGTTCTTC
CASISGRAGALGPNEQFF
>many|TRBJ2-1|.|TRBV12-3/TRBV12-4
TGTGCCAGCACCATTAGCGGATACAATAATGAGCAGTTCTTC
CASTISGYNNEQFF
>.|TRBJ2-1|.|TRBV25-1
TGTGCCAGCGTCTCAATTGATGAGCAGTTCTTC
CASVSIDEQFF
>few|TRBJ2-7|.|TRBV19
TGTGCCAGTAGCGATGACAGATACGAGCAGTACTTC
CASSDDRYEQYF
>many|TRBJ2-1|TRBD2|TRBV11-2
TGTGCCAGCAGCTTAGATCGCCTAGCGGGAGTGAATGAGCAGTTCTTC
CASSLDRLAGVNEQFF
>.|TRBJ1-5|.|TRBV2
TGTGCCAGCAGGCCCGACAGAGACAATCAGCCCCAGCATTTT
CASRPDRDNQPQHF
>.|TRBJ2-7|.|TRBV11-3
TGTGCCATCAGTGAGTCCCAGGGAAACGAGCAGTACTTC
CAISESQGNEQYF
>many|TRBJ2-7|.|TRBV29-1
TGCAGCGTTGAAGCGTGGCGGGATCCATACTACGAGCAGTACTTC
CSVEAWRDPYYEQYF
>many|TRBJ2-1|TRBD2|TRBV12-3/TRBV12-4
TGTGCCAGCAGCCCCGGACTAGCGGGAGGAGTCAATGAGCAGTTCTTC
CASSPGLAGGVNEQFF
>many|TRBJ1-5|.|TRBV28
TGTGCCAGCACCCTCTCGGGGAAGGGGAGCAATCAGCCCCAGCATTTT
CASTLSGKGSNQPQHF
>many|TRBJ2-7|.|TRBV28
TGTGCCAGCGTTGGAGGCAGGACGATCCACGAGCAGTACTTC
CASVGGRTIHEQYF
>many|TRBJ2-1|.|TRBV28
TGTGCCAGCAGTTTAATGGGACGGACCTACAATGAGCAGTTCTTC
CASSLMGRTYNEQFF
>few|TRBJ2-1|TRBD1|TRBV27
TGTGCCAGCAGTTCGGGACAGGGGGCTTACAATGAGCAGTTCTTC
CASSSGQGAYNEQFF
>many|TRBJ1-2|.|TRBV5-6
TGTGCCAGCAGCGTGGGGGGAAATAACTATGGCTACACCTTC
CASSVGGNNYGYTF
>many|TRBJ2-7|.|TRBV11-2
TGTGCCAGCAGCTTAGTCTACGAGCAGTACTTC
CASSLVYEQYF
>many|TRBJ2-7|TRBD1|TRBV11-3
TGTGCCAGCAGCTTAGAGGGACAGGGCTCCTACGAGCAGTACTTC
CASSLEGQGSYEQYF
>.|TRBJ1-4|.|TRBV24-1
TGTGCCACCAGTGACCCCCCGGACCAGAGTAATGAAAAACTGTTTTTT
CATSDPPDQSNEKLFF
>few|TRBJ2-5|.|TRBV27
TGTGCCAACCCCGCCAGGGGCGCGGAGACCCAGTACTTC
CANPARGAETQYF
>many|TRBJ2-1|TRBD2|TRBV11-2
TGTGCCAGCAGCCCCTTCCCGACTAGCGCTAAATACAATGAGCAGTTCTTC
CASSPFPTSAKYNEQFF
>many|TRBJ2-1|TRBD1|TRBV20-1
TGCAGTGCTAGCACGGGACAGGGGCGTGGTGAGCAGTTCTTC
CSASTGQGRGEQFF
>many|TRBJ1-1|.|TRBV6-1
TGTGCCAGCAGTGAAAGGGCCCAGGGGTGGGCAAGCACTGAAGCTTTCTTT
CASSERAQGWASTEAFF
>many|TRBJ1-2|.|TRBV6-1
TGTGCCAGCAGTGACCTCGGGAGTGGCGGCTACACCTTC
CASSDLGSGGYTF
>many|TRBJ2-3|TRBD2|TRBV5-4
TGTGCCAGCAGCACCGGGACTAGCGGATTAGATACGCAGTATTTT
CASSTGTSGLDTQYF
>few|TRBJ2-5|TRBD2|TRBV20-1
TGCAGTGCCCTCGACCTTCGGACTAGCGGACAAGAGACCCAGTACTTC
CSALDLRTSGQETQYF
>many|TRBJ1-1|.|TRBV30
TGTGCCTTGTCACCCCCAGGCAACACTGAAGCTTTCTTT
CALSPPGNTEAFF
>many|TRBJ2-1|TRBD2|TRBV11-3
TGTGCCAGCAGCCGGAACTCCGGACTAGCTCCTGAGCAGTTCTTC
CASSRNSGLAPEQFF
>few|TRBJ2-5|.|TRBV27
TGTGCCAGCAGTCCTCGGCCCCCCTTTTCCGGAGAGACCCAGTACTTC
CASSPRPPFSGETQYF
>many|TRBJ1-5|.|TRBV6-1
TGTGCCAGCAGTGAACTGATGAATCAGCCCCAGCATTTT
CASSELMNQPQHF
>many|TRBJ2-1|.|TRBV3-1
TGTGCCAGCAGCCAGGCGGGCGTCTCCTACAATGAGCAGTTCTTC
CASSQAGVSYNEQFF
>many|TRBJ2-5|.|TRBV27
TGTGCCAGCAGTTTATCGAGGCAGGCGGGGGAGACCCAGTACTTC
CASSLSRQAGETQYF
>.|TRBJ2-2|TRBD2|TRBV7-3
TGTGCCAGCAGCTTTATCGGGACTAGCGGGATGCCGAACACCGGGGAGCTGTTTTTT
CASSFIGTSGMPNTGELFF
>.|TRBJ1-6|TRBD1|TRBV7-9
TGTGCCAGCAGCTTTTTGACAGGGGGATCACCCCCCCACTTT
CASSFLTGGSPPHF
>many|TRBJ2-1|.|TRBV7-3
TGTGCCAGCAGCTTAAGCGGGACGTCCTACAATGAGCAGTTCTTC
CASSLSGTSYNEQFF
>few|TRBJ2-1|.|TRBV29-1
TGCAGCACGAATCCTCAGGGGCCAGGGTCCTACAATGAGCAGTTCTTC
CSTNPQGPGSYNEQFF
>many|TRBJ1-2|.|TRBV12-3/TRBV12-4
TGTGCCACCTATTTTGGGGGCGCAGACTATGGCTACACCTTC
CATYFGGADYGYTF
>many|TRBJ2-1|TRBD2|TRBV12-3/TRBV12-4
TGTGCCAGCAGTCCCGCTAGCGGGAGGGCCGGGAATGAGCAGTTCTTC
CASSPASGRAGNEQFF
>few|TRBJ2-2|.|TRBV3-1
TGTGCCAGCAGCCTAGATCCCTTTAGCGGTGACACCGGGGAGCTGTTTTTT
CASSLDPFSGDTGELFF
>few|TRBJ2-2|TRBD1|TRBV3-1
TGTGCCAGCAGCCAAGGAGCAAGGGGGCTCACCGGGGAGCTGTTTTTT
CASSQGARGLTGELFF
>few|TRBJ1-1|.|TRBV5-4
TGTGCCAGCAGCCCGGCGGGGGGAGTGGAAGCTTTCTTT
CASSPAGGVEAFF
>many|TRBJ1-2|TRBD1|TRBV30
TGTGCCTGGAACCCCCCGACAGGGCGCTACACCTTC
CAWNPPTGRYTF